The 11 T cell receptor beta chains listed next were all sequenced from one sample in a study of T cell responses to AZD1222 COVID-19 vaccine. Sequencing was performed with immunoSEQ multiplex PCR; in TCRdb, only in-frame clones are kept and a portion is missing. Of around 30,000 clones listed, over 90% are singletons. The sample in question was peripheral blood, obtained on day 0 of AZD1222 vaccination. The source of these receptors is an adult in good health.

This clone was detected only once. The gene calls are TRBV28 and TRBJ2-7; D is possibly TRBD2 (5 bases). The length of the CDR3 is 15 residues. Trimming took off 3 bases at V and 0 bases at J, with 12 bases between the two ends. Germline V CDR1 and CDR2: MDHEN, SYDVKM. The CDR3 loop reads CASSFDPRASYEQYF. The CDR3 coding sequence is TGTGCCAGCAGTTTCGACCCGAGGGCCTCCTACGAGCAGTACTTC.

Note on this clone: One end of the junction is discordant with germline, which a read error may explain. The chain employs TRBV27 and TRBJ2-5, with 9 nucleotides matching TRBD2. CDR1 and CDR2 (germline): MNHEY, SMNVEV (reference sequence). The CDR3 sequence is 14 residues long. The CDR3 spells CASSLSRLAEALNF. For the CDR3, the DNA is TGTGCCAGCAGTTTATCAAGACTAGCGGAAGCCCTAAACTTC.

The V and J genes are TRBV24-1 and TRBJ1-2, with 12 nucleotides matching TRBD1. V was pared by 1 base and J by 2 bases, with 7 bases of the junction left unmatched. The CDR3 has 18 amino acids. Germline V lookup: CDR1 KGHDR, CDR2 SFDVKD. CDR3 amino acids: CATSDFLGQGARNYGYTF. CDR3 nucleotide sequence: TGTGCCACCAGTGATTTCTTGGGACAGGGGGCGCGGAACTATGGCTACACCTTC.

This chain uses TRBV7-9 with TRBJ2-1, with D possibly TRBD2 on 6 matching bases. Trimming pared 6 bases from V and 8 bases from J, leaving 23 bases between. Germline CDR1 and CDR2: SEHNR and FQNEAQ (reference sequence). The CDR3 runs to 16 residues. CDR3 sequence: CASRPLPSLAIHEQFF. CDR3 sequence (DNA): TGTGCCAGCAGACCCCTCCCTTCACTAGCTATCCATGAGCAGTTCTTC.

The chain recombines TRBV5-1 with TRBJ2-5; tentatively, D is TRBD2 (5 bases). The V end lost 10 bases, the J end lost 2 bases, and 12 bases lay between the germline ends. Germline CDR1 and CDR2: SGHRS and YFSETQ. The CDR3 totals 12 residues. CDR3 protein: CASLPGQETQYF. The CDR3 DNA is TGCGCCTCCTTGCCGGGGCAAGAGACCCAGTACTTC. The variable domain in full, with the rest retrieved from reference TRBV5-1 and TRBJ2-5, is KAGVTQTPRYLIKTRGQQVTLSCSPISGHRSVSWYQQTPGQGLQFLFEYFSETQRNKGNFPGRFSGRQFSNSRSEMNVSTLELGDSALYLCASLPGQETQYFGPGTRLLVL.

The chain couples TRBV18 to TRBJ1-2; 7 positions agree with TRBD1. Losses at the gene ends were 3 bases for V and 0 bases for J; bases not matched to a gene: 1. The germline gives CDR1 KGHSH, CDR2 LQKENI. This CDR3 has 14 amino acids. The CDR3 DNA reads TGTGCCAGCTCACCCCAGGGGGCTAACTATGGCTACACCTTC. It specifies CASSPQGANYGYTF.

A single count supports this clone. This chain joins TRBV30 and TRBJ1-1; 7 nucleotides line up with TRBD1. In germline, CDR1 is GTSNPN, CDR2 SVGIG (reference sequence). With 4 bases clipped from V and 3 bases from J, the junction kept 8 bases outside the gene matches. CDR3 length: 14 residues. The CDR3 DNA reads TGTGCCTGGACAAGAACAGGGGCCTACACTGAAGCTTTCTTT. It translates to CAWTRTGAYTEAFF. Combining the CDR3 with reference TRBV30 and TRBJ1-1 gives the whole variable domain SQTIHQWPATLVQPVGSPLSLECTVEGTSNPNLYWYRQAAGRGLQLLFYSVGIGQISSEVPQNLSASRPQDRQFILSSKKLLLSDSGFYLCAWTRTGAYTEAFFGQGTRLTVV.

The J gene is TRBJ2-3, the V gene TRBV12-5, with D perhaps matching TRBD2 (7 bases). The ends were cut back, 5 bases at V and 2 bases at J, with 11 bases in the middle. Germline V gene sequence: CDR1 LGHNT, CDR2 FRNRAP. CDR3 length equals 14 residues. CDR3 in amino acids: CASGPGGHTDTQYF. The CDR3 DNA reads as TGTGCTAGTGGTCCGGGGGGCCACACAGATACGCAGTATTTT.

The V and J genes are TRBV14 and TRBJ2-1; D possibly corresponds to TRBD2 (6 bases). The CDR3 extends over 16 amino acids. V was trimmed by 4 bases and J by 0 bases, leaving 13 bases between them. Germline V CDR1 and CDR2: SGHDN, FVKESK. CDR3 sequence: CASSLGRSSSYNEQFF. CDR3 sequence (DNA): TGTGCCAGCAGCCTTGGGAGGTCGAGCTCCTACAATGAGCAGTTCTTC.

The chain couples TRBV28 to TRBJ2-2; TRBD2 might be the D (5 bases). The CDR3 sequence is 16 residues long. Germline V gives CDR1 MDHEN, CDR2 SYDVKM. V was cut by 5 bases and J by 1 base, with 14 bases left in between. The CDR3 nucleotides read TGTGCCAGCAGTGCTTACAATAGCGAGAACACCGGGGAGCTGTTTTTT. Protein: CASSAYNSENTGELFF.

The chain has TRBV9 and TRBJ2-7; tentative D call: TRBD2 (5 bases). This CDR3 contains 15 residues. V lost 2 bases to trimming and J lost 2 bases, with 14 bases between them. From germline, CDR1 is SGDLS and CDR2 YYNGEE. The CDR3 sequence is CASSVLPGTTYEQYF. CDR3 nucleotide sequence: TGTGCCAGCAGCGTCTTACCGGGAACCACCTACGAGCAGTACTTC.